These 19 T cell receptor beta chains originate from one sample sequenced in a study of post-analysis software for immune sequencing data. Findings and limits, study-wide: Patients used five TRBV segments, including TRBV5-6, TRBV5-1 and TRBV20-1, more often than controls.

Which antigens these TCRs recognize remains unknown. TCR beta cDNA libraries had unique molecular identifiers. One entry per CDR3 protein results from TCRdb running MiXCR on the PCR reads. This sample yields some 450,000 distinct CDR3 sequences, of which nearly 45% are seen a single time; roughly an eighth belongs to the top ten. Sequenced material: blood. The receptors were gathered from a girl aged 5 to 17 with multiple sclerosis.

This clonotype was found a few times. The CDR3 is CSVEGLAGDRNEQFF. The CDR3 region has the DNA TGCAGCGTTGAGGGGTTGGCGGGAGATAGGAATGAGCAGTTCTTC. The J gene is TRBJ2-1, the V gene TRBV29-1; TRBD2 agrees at 7 bases. CDR1 and CDR2 (germline): SQVTM, ANQGSEA. The CDR3 sequence is 15 residues long. Germline trimming cut 3 bases from V and 7 bases from J; bases unmatched to any gene: 12.

The V call is TRBV27, the J call TRBJ2-3; TRBD2 agrees at 16 bases. Germline V gene sequence: CDR1 MNHEY, CDR2 SMNVEV (reference sequence). The CDR3 is 18 amino acids. The trim removed 6 bases at V and 4 bases at J, leaving 10 bases unmatched. In DNA form, the CDR3 reads TGTGCCAGCAGCCATTCCGGGACTAGCGGGAGGGGAGCAGATACGCAGTATTTT. Translated, it gives CASSHSGTSGRGADTQYF.

The rearrangement uses TRBV5-5 and TRBJ1-1, with 8 positions matching TRBD1. This CDR3 spans 14 amino acids. CDR1 is SGHKS and CDR2 is YYEKEE in the germline V gene (reference sequence). V lost 4 bases, J lost 11 bases, and 13 bases stayed unmatched. CDR3 sequence: CASSQGQGPRVAFF. As DNA, the CDR3 is TGTGCCAGCAGCCAAGGACAGGGACCGCGGGTGGCTTTCTTT.

For this clonotype: This clone may be a read error of a much larger clone one base away. The V and J genes are TRBV29-1 and TRBJ2-3; 7 positions match TRBD2. CDR3 size: 13 residues. CDR1 and CDR2 from the germline V gene are SQVTM and ANQGSEA. CDR3 protein: CRVEAGGTDTQYF. The CDR3 bases are TGCCGCGTTGAGGCGGGGGGCACAGATACGCAGTATTTT.

Details on this clonotype: The CDR3 end shows no conserved phenylalanine or tryptophan, and so a read error is likely. This chain connects TRBV12-3 or TRBV12-4 to TRBJ2-5; 8 bases fit TRBD1. The CDR3 extends over 13 amino acids. With 3 bases clipped from V and 4 bases from J, the junction kept 1 base outside the gene matches. The CDR3 here is CASSLGTGETQYC. In nucleotides, the CDR3 is TGTGCCAGCAGTTTGGGGACAGGAGAGACCCAGTACTGC.

V is TRBV3-1 and J is TRBJ1-1; D is perhaps TRBD1 (6 bases). CDR3 length: 13 residues. V lost 1 base, J lost 7 bases, and 10 bases lay in between. Germline assignment: CDR1 LGHDT and CDR2 YNNKEL (reference sequence). The CDR3 is CASSQAHRVEAFF. For the CDR3, the DNA is TGTGCCAGCAGCCAAGCGCACAGGGTTGAAGCTTTCTTT.

In nucleotides, the CDR3 is TGTGCCAGCTCACCGGCCAATCAGCCCCAGCATTTT. Translation: CASSPANQPQHF. The V call is TRBV18, the J call TRBJ1-5; the D is unclear. The CDR3 loop spans 12 amino acids. V lost 3 bases and J 3 bases, leaving 3 bases between the germline ends. Germline V gene lookup returns CDR1 KGHSH and CDR2 LQKENI.

V gene TRBV12-3 or TRBV12-4 combines with J gene TRBJ2-3; D is perhaps TRBD2 (7 bases). The CDR3 totals 14 residues. V gave up 3 bases and J gave up 15 bases, with 22 bases separating them. CDR3 DNA sequence: TGTGCCAGCAGTTTCGGGGGGCAGACAGATACGGAATATTTT. Protein: CASSFGGQTDTEYF.

This clonotype has only a few counts. The chain links TRBV20-1 to TRBJ2-7; TRBD2 aligns across 10 bases. Per the germline V gene, CDR1 is DFQATT and CDR2 is SNEGSKA (reference sequence). The CDR3 sequence is 13 residues long. J was trimmed by 2 bases and V by 5 bases; bases with no gene match: 3. CDR3 loop: CSARTSGPYEQYF. The CDR3 DNA sequence: TGCAGTGCTCGGACTAGCGGCCCCTACGAGCAGTACTTC.

This clonotype has more than one count but fewer than ten. This chain links TRBV12-3 or TRBV12-4 with TRBJ1-4, with 9 bases identical to TRBD1. The CDR3 runs 14 residues. Trimming took 6 bases from V and 7 from J; bases not matched to a gene: 6. The CDR3 nucleotides read TGTGCCAGCAGAGGGACAGGGCTAGGTGAAAAACTGTTTTTT. Amino acids: CASRGTGLGEKLFF.

The V gene is TRBV4-1, the J gene TRBJ2-1; 10 nucleotides align to TRBD2. The germline gives CDR1 MGHRA, CDR2 YSYEKL. This CDR3 has 20 residues. J was trimmed by 2 bases and V by 0 bases; bases with no gene match: 13. Here the CDR3 reads CASSQDRKREGLLTYNEQFF. CDR3 DNA sequence: TGCGCCAGCAGCCAAGATCGGAAGCGGGAGGGCCTCCTAACCTACAATGAGCAGTTCTTC.

V usage is TRBV9 and J usage is TRBJ1-4; TRBD1 matches at 7 bases. The V and J ends lost 3 bases and 6 bases, in that order; junction bases with no gene match: 8. This CDR3 has 15 residues. Germline V gene data show CDR1 as SGDLS and CDR2 as YYNGEE. The CDR3 sequence is CASSARDSQYEKLFF. The CDR3 nucleotides read TGTGCCAGCAGCGCCCGGGACAGCCAATATGAAAAACTGTTTTTT.

Concerning this clonotype itself: Possible read error: a much larger clone is one base away. The V and J genes are TRBV27 and TRBJ2-7, with D possibly matching TRBD1 (7 bases). The ends were cut back, 7 bases at V and 12 bases at J, with 16 bases in the middle. The germline V gene encodes CDR1 MNHEY and CDR2 SMNVEV (reference sequence). The CDR3 has 11 amino acids. The CDR3 sequence: CASTRGETLYF. CDR3 in DNA: TGTGCCAGCACCAGGGGGGAGACCCTGTACTTC.

The V call is TRBV29-1, the J call TRBJ2-3; D possibly corresponds to TRBD2 (5 bases). CDR3 length equals 15 residues. CDR1 and CDR2 from the germline V gene are SQVTM and ANQGSEA. V was clipped by 6 bases and J by 0 bases, with 16 bases between them. The CDR3 here is CSVVGGSTSTDTQYF. For the CDR3, the DNA is TGCAGCGTCGTCGGAGGTTCTACTAGCACAGATACGCAGTATTTT.

The rearrangement joins TRBV5-1 to TRBJ2-2; unclear D gene. The germline gives CDR1 SGHRS, CDR2 YFSETQ. Trimming stripped 0 bases from V and 0 bases from J, with 6 bases between. The CDR3 length is 15 residues. This CDR3 is CASSLESTNTGELFF. The CDR3 DNA sequence: TGCGCCAGCAGCTTGGAGAGCACGAACACCGGGGAGCTGTTTTTT. Full variable domain (rest looked up from reference TRBV5-1 and TRBJ2-2): KAGVTQTPRYLIKTRGQQVTLSCSPISGHRSVSWYQQTPGQGLQFLFEYFSETQRNKGNFPGRFSGRQFSNSRSEMNVSTLELGDSALYLCASSLESTNTGELFFGEGSRLTVL.

J is TRBJ2-1 and V is TRBV10-1, with a weak D call TRBD2 (6 bases). CDR3 length: 13 amino acids. The germline gives CDR1 WNHNN, CDR2 SYGVQD (reference sequence). V lost 3 bases, J lost 7 bases, and 10 bases lay in between. CDR3 sequence: CASSDPGRNEQFF. The CDR3 coding sequence is TGCGCCAGCAGTGATCCCGGGAGAAATGAGCAGTTCTTC.

V usage is TRBV29-1 and J usage is TRBJ1-2; D is unclear. The CDR3 is 11 residues long. V was cut by 6 bases and J by 4 bases, with 9 bases left in between. CDR1 is SQVTM, CDR2 ANQGSEA, per germline. The CDR3 nucleotides are TGCAGCGTCTCGAGGACCTATGGCTACACCTTC. Translated, it gives CSVSRTYGYTF.

V and J are TRBV7-3 and TRBJ2-4; no clear D. Trimming left V 0 bases short and J 13 bases short, with 19 bases between. The CDR3 is 15 amino acids. Germline CDR1 reads SGHTA; CDR2 reads FQGTGA. As DNA, the CDR3 is TGTGCCAGCAGCTTAACGGGCAGATCTGACAATGAGCAGTACTTC. This sequence encodes CASSLTGRSDNEQYF.

J is TRBJ2-3 and V is TRBV28, with 7 bases fitting TRBD1. V shed 5 bases, J shed 9 bases, and the junction held 2 bases outside the gene matches. The germline V gene encodes CDR1 MDHEN and CDR2 SYDVKM. CDR3 length: 11 amino acids. The CDR3 here is CASSPRGTQYF. The CDR3 DNA follows: TGTGCCAGCAGTCCCAGGGGGACGCAGTATTTT.